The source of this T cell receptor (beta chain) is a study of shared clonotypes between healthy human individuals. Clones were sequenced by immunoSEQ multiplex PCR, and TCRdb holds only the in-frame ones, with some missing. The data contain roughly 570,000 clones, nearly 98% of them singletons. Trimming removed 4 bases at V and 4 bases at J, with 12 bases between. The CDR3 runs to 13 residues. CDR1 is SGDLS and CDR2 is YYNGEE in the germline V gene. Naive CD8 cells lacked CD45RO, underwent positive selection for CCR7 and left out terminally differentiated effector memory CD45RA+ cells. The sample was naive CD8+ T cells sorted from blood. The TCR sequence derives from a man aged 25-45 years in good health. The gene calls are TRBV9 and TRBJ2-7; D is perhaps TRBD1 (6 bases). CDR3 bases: TGTGCCAGCAGCCCGGGACAAGAATACGAGCAGTACTTC. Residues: CASSPGQEYEQYF.